This T cell receptor (beta chain) was sequenced in a study of OX40 agonist ivuxolimab in advanced cancers. Regarding this clone: Its antigen is still unknown. Other DNA sequences in this sample translate to the same CDR3.

Germline values: CDR1 MDHEN, CDR2 SYDVKM. The CDR3 runs 14 residues. V was pared by 2 bases and J by 4 bases, with 11 bases between. Generated by immunoSEQ multiplex PCR, the TCRdb table keeps only in-frame clones and is missing some. The sample carries some 11,000 clones, 69% recorded once. Study-wide findings and caveats: At 0.1 to 3.0 mg/kg, CD4+ and CD8+ blood T cells expanded clonally by week 6.

The rearrangement uses TRBV28 and TRBJ1-2; perhaps TRBD1 as D (6 bases). The source is an adult with an advanced solid tumor such as melanoma, head and neck, liver or kidney cancer. Specimen: CD4+ or CD8+ T cells sorted from blood, collected in a trial of the OX40 agonist ivuxolimab. The CDR3 sequence: CASSLEGGSYGYTF. The CDR3 nucleotides are TGTGCCAGCAGTTTAGAGGGGGGCAGCTATGGCTACACCTTC.